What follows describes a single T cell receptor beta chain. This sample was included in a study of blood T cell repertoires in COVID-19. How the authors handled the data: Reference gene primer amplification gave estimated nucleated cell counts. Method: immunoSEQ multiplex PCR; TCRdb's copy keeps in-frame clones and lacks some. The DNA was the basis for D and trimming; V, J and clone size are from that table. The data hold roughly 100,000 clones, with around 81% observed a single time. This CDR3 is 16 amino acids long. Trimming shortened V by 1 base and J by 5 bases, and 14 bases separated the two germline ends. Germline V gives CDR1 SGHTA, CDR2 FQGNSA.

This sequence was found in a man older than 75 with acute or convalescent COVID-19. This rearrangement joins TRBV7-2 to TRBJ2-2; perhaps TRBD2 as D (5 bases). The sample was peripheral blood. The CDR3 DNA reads TGTGCCAGCAGCTTAGAGAGGAGGATACGGACCGGGGAGCTGTTTTTT. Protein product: CASSLERRIRTGELFF.